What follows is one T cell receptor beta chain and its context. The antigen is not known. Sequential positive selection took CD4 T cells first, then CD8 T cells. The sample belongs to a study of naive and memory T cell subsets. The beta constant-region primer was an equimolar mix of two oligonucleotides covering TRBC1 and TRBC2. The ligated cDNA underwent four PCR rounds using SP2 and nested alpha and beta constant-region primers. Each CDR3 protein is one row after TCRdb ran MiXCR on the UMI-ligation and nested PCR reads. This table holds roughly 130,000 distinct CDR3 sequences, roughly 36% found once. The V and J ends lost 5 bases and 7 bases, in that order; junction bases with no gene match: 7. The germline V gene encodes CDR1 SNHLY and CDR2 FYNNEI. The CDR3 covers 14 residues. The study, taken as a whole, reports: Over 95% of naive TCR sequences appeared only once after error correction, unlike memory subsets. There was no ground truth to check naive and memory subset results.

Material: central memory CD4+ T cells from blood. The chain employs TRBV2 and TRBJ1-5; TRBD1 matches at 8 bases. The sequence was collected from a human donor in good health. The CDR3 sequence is CASSLQGAGQPQHF. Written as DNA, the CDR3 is TGTGCCAGCAGTTTGCAGGGGGCAGGGCAGCCCCAGCATTTT.